One and the same sample provided the 22 T cell receptor beta chains below, sequenced in a study of a mutant IDH1 vaccine in newly diagnosed glioma. The antigens these receptors bind are not known. Time point reported: week 23, last vaccination. All doses held 300 ug of mutant IDH1 20-mer peptide, with topical imiquimod. Measured with immunoSEQ multiplex PCR; TCRdb has only the in-frame clones, and not every one. This sample has some 31,000 clones, with about 85% found just once. Specimen: PBMCs, collected from a glioma patient whose treatment included an IDH1 peptide vaccine. Receptors originate from a woman under 30 with glioma.

The CDR3 loop is CASRMGQVNTEAFF. CDR3 bases: TGTGCCAGCAGGATGGGACAGGTGAACACTGAAGCTTTCTTT. The rearrangement links TRBV27 to TRBJ1-1; 8 bases match TRBD1. V was clipped by 6 bases and J by 0 bases; unmatched bases: 3. This CDR3 has 14 amino acids. Germline values: CDR1 MNHEY, CDR2 SMNVEV (reference sequence).

This clone is large. The chain combines TRBV4-2 with TRBJ2-2; D is undetermined. CDR3 length: 14 amino acids. Germline V gives CDR1 LGHNA, CDR2 YNFKEQ. The germline V and J ends were trimmed by 0 bases and 1 base, with 3 bases remaining between them. CDR3 sequence (DNA): TGTGCCAGCAGCCAAGAATGGAACACCGGGGAGCTGTTTTTT. It codes for CASSQEWNTGELFF.

This chain joins TRBV5-5 and TRBJ2-1; 7 nucleotides align to TRBD2. The V gene's germline CDR1 is SGHKS and CDR2 YYEKEE (reference sequence). With 3 bases clipped from V and 7 bases from J, the junction kept 4 bases outside the gene matches. This CDR3 spans 13 amino acids. The CDR3 sequence: CASSWAGENEQFF. CDR3 DNA sequence: TGTGCCAGCAGCTGGGCGGGGGAGAATGAGCAGTTCTTC.

The count of this clone is one. The chain links TRBV29-1 to TRBJ2-2; 8 bases match TRBD2. J was trimmed by 6 bases and V by 5 bases; bases with no gene match: 2. CDR1 and CDR2 from the germline V gene are SQVTM and ANQGSEA. The CDR3 length is 12 residues. CDR3 loop: CSVPGGAGELFF. CDR3 in DNA: TGCAGCGTTCCGGGAGGGGCCGGGGAGCTGTTTTTT.

V and J are TRBV2 and TRBJ2-2; TRBD1 aligns across 9 bases. The CDR3 is 15 residues long. With 5 bases clipped from V and 6 bases from J, the junction kept 7 bases outside the gene matches. CDR1 is SNHLY and CDR2 is FYNNEI in the germline V gene. CDR3 DNA sequence: TGTGCCAGCAGTTCCGGGACAGGGTTCGCCGGGGAGCTGTTTTTT. The encoded protein is CASSSGTGFAGELFF. Based on the CDR3 plus reference TRBV2 and TRBJ2-2, the full variable domain is EPEVTQTPSHQVTQMGQEVILRCVPISNHLYFYWYRQILGQKVEFLVSFYNNEISEKSEIFDDQFSVERPDGSNFTLKIRSTKLEDSAMYFCASSSGTGFAGELFFGEGSRLTVL.

The genes are TRBV5-1 and TRBJ1-1, with a weak D call TRBD1 (6 bases). From germline, CDR1 is SGHRS and CDR2 YFSETQ. V gave up 0 bases and J gave up 1 base, with 13 bases separating them. This CDR3 contains 16 residues. CDR3 amino acids: CASSLGWGGKNTEAFF. DNA of the CDR3: TGCGCCAGCAGCTTGGGGTGGGGGGGCAAGAACACTGAAGCTTTCTTT.

The chain has TRBV30 and TRBJ2-2, with 8 bases fitting TRBD2. Germline V gene lookup returns CDR1 GTSNPN and CDR2 SVGIG (reference sequence). The junction had 3 bases not matched to a gene; V was cut back by 2 bases and J by 4 bases. This CDR3 has 14 residues. This CDR3 is CAWSRGGFTGELFF. For the CDR3, the DNA is TGTGCCTGGAGTCGGGGGGGCTTCACCGGGGAGCTGTTTTTT.

This chain links TRBV15 with TRBJ2-7; D is ambiguous. The CDR3 has 14 amino acids. Germline CDR1 and CDR2: LNHNV and YYDKDF (reference sequence). V lost 2 bases, J lost 3 bases, and 11 bases lay in between. Here the CDR3 reads CATSRQDVDYEQYF. The CDR3 nucleotides are TGTGCCACCAGCAGACAGGACGTGGACTACGAGCAGTACTTC. Looking up the rest from reference TRBV15 and TRBJ2-7 gives the full variable domain: DAMVIQNPRYQVTQFGKPVTLSCSQTLNHNVMYWYQQKSSQAPKLLFHYYDKDFNNEADTPDNFQSRRPNTSFCFLDIRSPGLGDTAMYLCATSRQDVDYEQYFGPGTRLTVT.

CDR3 in DNA: TGCGCCAGCAGCCAAGACGGAGTTAGCACAGATACGCAGTATTTT. It specifies CASSQDGVSTDTQYF. The V gene is TRBV4-3, the J gene TRBJ2-3; D not resolved. V lost 0 bases and J lost 0, with 7 bases in between. CDR3 size: 15 residues. The V gene's germline CDR1 is LGHNA and CDR2 YSLEER.

The V and J genes are TRBV6-5 and TRBJ1-5; maybe TRBD1 (5 bases). V lost 6 bases and J lost 6, with 15 bases in between. Germline values: CDR1 MNHEY, CDR2 SVGAGI. CDR3 length equals 14 residues. The CDR3 bases are TGTGCCAGCAGGGAGGCGGGGGGTTCTCAGCCCCAGCATTTT. Translated, it gives CASREAGGSQPQHF.

This clone showed up just a few times. The chain joins TRBV6-1 to TRBJ1-2; D uncertain. The V end lost 2 bases, the J end lost 2 bases, and 15 bases lay between the germline ends. Germline CDR1 is MNHNS and CDR2 is SASEGT. The CDR3 runs 16 residues. In DNA, the CDR3 is TGTGCCAGCAGTGAACAGTTGATCGGAGACAACTATGGCTACACCTTC. This encodes CASSEQLIGDNYGYTF.

CDR3 amino acids: CASSETGYSLYEQYF. The CDR3 DNA follows: TGTGCCAGCAGTGAAACAGGGTACTCCCTATACGAGCAGTACTTC. The rearrangement uses TRBV6-1 and TRBJ2-7, with D perhaps TRBD1 (6 bases). CDR3 size: 15 residues. The germline CDR1 and CDR2 sequences are MNHNS and SASEGT. V was pared by 2 bases and J by 4 bases, with 15 bases between.

The CDR3 loop is CASSLFSVAYEQYF. The CDR3 DNA reads as TGTGCCAGCAGCTTGTTCAGCGTCGCTTACGAGCAGTACTTC. V is TRBV7-9 and J is TRBJ2-7, with no clear D. The CDR3 totals 14 residues. V gave up 3 bases and J gave up 4 bases, with 13 bases separating them. CDR1 and CDR2 (germline): SEHNR, FQNEAQ (reference sequence).

This clone was observed once. V and J are TRBV4-1 and TRBJ1-5, with TRBD1 as a possible D gene (6 bases). The CDR3 runs 14 residues. Germline V gene sequence: CDR1 MGHRA, CDR2 YSYEKL. Trimming stripped 5 bases from V and 7 bases from J, with 15 bases between. The CDR3 reads CASSVHREGQPQHF. As DNA, the CDR3 is TGCGCCAGCAGCGTCCACAGGGAGGGGCAGCCCCAGCATTTT.

V gene TRBV27 combines with J gene TRBJ2-7; 9 nucleotides align to TRBD1. Germline V lookup: CDR1 MNHEY, CDR2 SMNVEV (reference sequence). This CDR3 contains 14 residues. Losses at the gene ends were 6 bases for V and 4 bases for J; bases not matched to a gene: 7. CDR3 region: CASSQMGQGYEQYF. DNA for the CDR3: TGTGCCAGCAGCCAAATGGGACAGGGATACGAGCAGTACTTC.

The chain couples TRBV23-1 to TRBJ2-7, with D unclear. TRBV23-1 is noted as an ORF with a role that remains uncertain. Trimming cost V 3 bases and J 5 bases, with 11 bases left between them. CDR3 length: 13 amino acids. This chain's CDR3 is CASSHPGFHEQYF. In DNA form, the CDR3 reads TGCGCCAGCAGTCACCCGGGCTTCCACGAGCAGTACTTC.

The chain recombines TRBV12-5 with TRBJ1-6; D is unclear. Trimming took 9 bases from V and 0 from J, leaving 6 bases between them. The length of the CDR3 is 13 residues. Germline V gene sequence: CDR1 LGHNT, CDR2 FRNRAP. The CDR3 nucleotides are TGTGCTAGCGGGAGCTCCTATAATTCACCCCTCCACTTT. Protein: CASGSSYNSPLHF. The whole variable domain, filled in from reference TRBV12-5 and TRBJ1-6, reads DARVTQTPRHKVTEMGQEVTMRCQPILGHNTVFWYRQTMMQGLELLAYFRNRAPLDDSGMPKDRFSAEMPDATLATLKIQPSEPRDSAVYFCASGSSYNSPLHFGNGTRLTVT.

The gene calls are TRBV4-1 and TRBJ2-7, with 11 nucleotides matching TRBD1. The germline gives CDR1 MGHRA, CDR2 YSYEKL. J gave up 3 bases and V 1 base, and 5 bases lay outside the gene matches. This CDR3 is 16 amino acids long. The CDR3 is CASSQGRGQGDYEQYF. As DNA, the CDR3 is TGCGCCAGCAGCCAAGGGAGGGGACAGGGGGACTACGAGCAGTACTTC.

This clone occurred a few times. The V gene is TRBV5-1, the J gene TRBJ1-1; tentative D call: TRBD1 (6 bases). V was trimmed by 4 bases and J by 1 base, leaving 17 bases between them. Germline values: CDR1 SGHRS, CDR2 YFSETQ. The CDR3 sequence is 16 residues long. The CDR3 reads CASSRVGASANTEAFF. The CDR3 nucleotides read TGCGCCAGCAGCCGTGTGGGGGCGTCGGCGAACACTGAAGCTTTCTTT.

Only a few counts were recorded for this clone. This chain links TRBV29-1 with TRBJ1-1; 11 bases map to TRBD1. Per the germline V gene, CDR1 is SQVTM and CDR2 is ANQGSEA. The CDR3 totals 12 residues. With V trimmed by 6 bases and J by 4 bases, 1 base remained unmatched. The CDR3: CSVGQGVTEAFF. The CDR3 bases are TGCAGCGTGGGACAGGGGGTCACTGAAGCTTTCTTT.

This clone has just one count. The V and J genes are TRBV6-5 and TRBJ2-1; no reliable D call. The CDR3 has 11 amino acids. The germline V gene has CDR1 MNHEY and CDR2 SVGAGI. V lost 6 bases and J 4 bases, leaving 4 bases between the germline ends. CDR3 bases: TGTGCCAGCAGCCGGTACAATGAGCAGTTCTTC. Residues: CASSRYNEQFF.

The chain uses TRBV4-1 and TRBJ1-5; D remains unclear. From germline, CDR1 is MGHRA and CDR2 YSYEKL. Trimming cost V 1 base and J 7 bases, with 14 bases left between them. The CDR3 is made up of 15 amino acids. CDR3 amino acids: CASSQARGIGQPQHF. The DNA of the CDR3 is TGCGCCAGCAGCCAAGCCCGGGGTATAGGCCAGCCCCAGCATTTT.